This T cell receptor (beta chain) was documented in a study of CD4 and CD8 cells across lung adenocarcinoma regions. The patients had localized lung adenocarcinoma, a non-small cell subtype. J gave up 8 bases and V 3 bases, and 7 bases lay outside the gene matches. This CDR3 has 14 residues. One entry per CDR3 protein, called by TCRdb with MiXCR from the PCR reads. The table shows roughly 20,000 distinct CDR3 sequences, with 50% to 55% occurring only once. This clonotype was detected a few times. The sequence came from a female donor with lung adenocarcinoma. The CD4 and CD8 labels of this study may be unreliable. The chain uses TRBV12-3 or TRBV12-4 and TRBJ2-1; 7 nucleotides align to TRBD2. Sequencing used CD8+ T cells from the center of a lung tumor. The CDR3 DNA follows: TGTGCCAGCAGTTTTCGCGGGGGAGGCGATGAGCAGTTCTTC. Translation: CASSFRGGGDEQFF.